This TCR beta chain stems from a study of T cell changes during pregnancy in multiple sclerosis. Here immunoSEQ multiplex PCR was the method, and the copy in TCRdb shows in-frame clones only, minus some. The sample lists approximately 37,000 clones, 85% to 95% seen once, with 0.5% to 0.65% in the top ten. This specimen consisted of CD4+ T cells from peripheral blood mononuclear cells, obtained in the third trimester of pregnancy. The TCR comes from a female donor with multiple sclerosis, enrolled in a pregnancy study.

This CDR3 is CASSRGGRDTEAFF. The CDR3 DNA reads as TGTGCCAGCAGTAGAGGGGGCAGGGACACTGAAGCTTTCTTT. V usage is TRBV6-5 and J usage is TRBJ1-1; 7 bases are shared with TRBD1. The germline V gene has CDR1 MNHEY and CDR2 SVGAGI. The J segment lost 3 bases and the V segment lost 5 bases, leaving 6 bases of the junction unmatched. This CDR3 has 14 residues.